A single sample is the source of the 10 T cell receptor beta chains below, sequenced in a study of circulating and synovial CD4+ cells in juvenile arthritis. Data came from immunoSEQ multiplex PCR; TCRdb stores just in-frame clones and leaves some out. The repertoire includes about 3,600 clones, 84% of them detected once, and 3% to 4% sits in the top ten. The source material was CD4+ T cells from synovial fluid. The receptors were gathered from a human donor with juvenile idiopathic arthritis.

The V gene is TRBV5-8, the J gene TRBJ2-1, with TRBD2 identical over 8 bases. This CDR3 has 15 residues. Germline V gives CDR1 SGHTS, CDR2 YDEGEE. J gave up 4 bases and V 4 bases, and 7 bases lay outside the gene matches. CDR3 amino acids: CASSAGTRKYNEQFF. CDR3 in DNA: TGTGCCAGCAGCGCAGGGACTAGGAAGTACAATGAGCAGTTCTTC.

V and J are TRBV19 and TRBJ1-2; TRBD1 might be the D (5 bases). Germline CDR1 is LNHDA and CDR2 is SQIVND (reference sequence). V lost 1 base, J lost 3 bases, and 15 bases lay in between. CDR3 length: 16 amino acids. In DNA form, the CDR3 reads TGTGCCAGTAGTATAGCCCGAGCCCGGGGGGACTATGGCTACACCTTC. This codes for CASSIARARGDYGYTF.

In DNA form, the CDR3 reads TGTGCCAGCGGGATTCACAGGGCCCACGAGCAGTACTTC. Protein product: CASGIHRAHEQYF. V is TRBV6-1 and J is TRBJ2-5; D is possibly TRBD1 (6 bases). The J call may be wrong; the DNA end is better matched by TRBJ2-7. The CDR3 is 13 residues long. Per the germline V gene, CDR1 is MNHNS and CDR2 is SASEGT.

Points on this clone: Relative to the germline gene, one junction end is altered; a read error may explain this. The chain couples TRBV27 to TRBJ2-7; 9 bases match TRBD1. From germline, CDR1 is MNHEY and CDR2 SMNVEV (reference sequence). This CDR3 comprises 13 residues. CDR3 sequence reads: CASSLGTGYEQCF. The CDR3 DNA reads TGTGCCAGCAGTTTAGGGACAGGGTACGAGCAGTGCTTC.

The chain carries TRBV4-1 and TRBJ2-6; 8 bases fit TRBD1. J was trimmed by 2 bases and V by 2 bases; bases with no gene match: 2. The CDR3 length is 16 residues. The germline V gene has CDR1 MGHRA and CDR2 YSYEKL. CDR3: CASSQKQGAGANVLTF. The CDR3 DNA follows: TGCGCCAGCAGCCAAAAACAGGGGGCTGGGGCCAACGTCCTGACTTTC.

The V call is TRBV5-4, the J call TRBJ1-5; D may be TRBD1 (6 bases). The CDR3 extends over 17 amino acids. V was cut by 3 bases and J by 0 bases, with 16 bases left in between. Germline CDR1 reads SGHNT; CDR2 reads YYREEE (reference sequence). The CDR3 loop is CASSSRTDGFSNQPQHF. The DNA for the CDR3 is TGTGCCAGCAGCTCGAGGACAGACGGATTTAGCAATCAGCCCCAGCATTTT.

The rearrangement joins TRBV5-1 to TRBJ2-3, with D perhaps TRBD2 (6 bases). CDR1 is SGHRS, CDR2 YFSETQ, per germline. V was clipped by 4 bases and J by 4 bases, with 13 bases between them. This CDR3 has 14 residues. The DNA for the CDR3 is TGCGCCAGCAGCAGGGAGGACATCCCAGATACGCAGTATTTT. This translates into CASSREDIPDTQYF.

V gene TRBV30 combines with J gene TRBJ2-2; possibly TRBD2 for D (6 bases). Germline CDR1 and CDR2: GTSNPN and SVGIG (reference sequence). Trimming pared 2 bases from V and 1 base from J, leaving 23 bases between. The CDR3 sequence is 19 residues long. CDR3 DNA: TGTGCCTGGAGTCCCATTGGGGGGAGGCGCCTCCTGAACACCGGGGAGCTGTTTTTT. As protein: CAWSPIGGRRLLNTGELFF. The full variable domain, rest sourced from reference TRBV30 and TRBJ2-2, is SQTIHQWPATLVQPVGSPLSLECTVEGTSNPNLYWYRQAAGRGLQLLFYSVGIGQISSEVPQNLSASRPQDRQFILSSKKLLLSDSGFYLCAWSPIGGRRLLNTGELFFGEGSRLTVL.

This chain links TRBV7-9 with TRBJ2-5; D is possibly TRBD2 (6 bases). Germline lookup yields CDR1 SEHNR and CDR2 FQNEAQ (reference sequence). V lost 0 bases and J lost 2, with 10 bases in between. This CDR3 spans 15 amino acids. The CDR3 region is CASSLARGLQETQYF. The CDR3 DNA is TGTGCCAGCAGCTTAGCGCGGGGCCTGCAAGAGACCCAGTACTTC.

The CDR3 loop is CASSTSSGGETQYF. The CDR3 DNA follows: TGTGCCAGCAGTACCAGTAGCGGGGGGGAGACCCAGTACTTC. V is TRBV6-5 and J is TRBJ2-5, with 10 bases aligning to TRBD2. There are 14 residues in the CDR3. Germline loops: CDR1 MNHEY, CDR2 SVGAGI. The trim removed 5 bases at V and 5 bases at J, leaving 5 bases unmatched.